This paragraph covers one T cell receptor beta chain sequence. The CDR3 is 13 amino acids. Trimming removed 0 bases from V and 6 bases from J, with 10 bases in between. Germline V gene data show CDR1 as GTSNPN and CDR2 as SVGIG (reference sequence). The record originates from a study of CD8 T cells in Susac syndrome. Roughly 0.45 to 1 ug RNA was reverse transcribed with random hexamers. From the immunoSEQ multiplex PCR reads, TCRdb called clonotypes with MiXCR, one entry per CDR3 protein. Found here are about 190,000 distinct CDR3 sequences, about 94% of them singletons; the top ten hold 0.09% to 0.1%.

The chain links TRBV30 to TRBJ2-3; D not certain. This receptor was taken from a human donor with Susac syndrome. The sample consisted of CD4+ T cells from PBMCs. The CDR3, as DNA: TGTGCCTGGAGTGTATTTGGTTCGGATACGCAGTATTTT. It yields the protein CAWSVFGSDTQYF.